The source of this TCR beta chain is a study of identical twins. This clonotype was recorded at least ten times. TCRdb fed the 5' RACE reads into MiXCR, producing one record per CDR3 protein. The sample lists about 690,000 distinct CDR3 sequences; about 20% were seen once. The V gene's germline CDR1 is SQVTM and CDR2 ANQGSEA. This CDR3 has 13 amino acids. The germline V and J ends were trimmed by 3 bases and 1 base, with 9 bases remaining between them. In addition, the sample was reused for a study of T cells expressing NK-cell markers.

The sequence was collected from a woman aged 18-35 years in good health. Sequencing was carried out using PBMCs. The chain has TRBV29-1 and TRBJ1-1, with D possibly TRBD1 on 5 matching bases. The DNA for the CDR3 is TGCAGCGTTGAGTTTCAGGGGAACACTGAAGCTTTCTTT. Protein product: CSVEFQGNTEAFF. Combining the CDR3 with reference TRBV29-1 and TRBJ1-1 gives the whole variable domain SAVISQKPSRDICQRGTSLTIQCQVDSQVTMMFWYRQQPGQSLTLIATANQGSEATYESGFVIDKFPISRPNLTFSTLTVSNMSPEDSSIYLCSVEFQGNTEAFFGQGTRLTVV.